This T cell receptor beta chain derives from a study of graft-versus-host responses after intestinal transplantation listed by TCRdb under 2021. About the study as a whole: Multivisceral, liver-intestinal, or isolated intestinal transplants were received by the recipients. To identify alloreactive clones, pre-transplant mixed lymphocyte reaction products were sequenced and compared with unstimulated pre-transplant donor and recipient T cells. Rather than being sequenced by the commercial service, samples from a few later patients were sequenced in-house on an Illumina MiSeq and processed with MiXCR. Donor T cell macrochimerism was defined as a peak of at least 4% donor T cells among recipient peripheral blood mononuclear cells. Of the roughly 23 intestinal transplant recipients enrolled in the cohort, one of whom was a retransplant, a few patients without pretransplant specimens were excluded. All recipients received anti-thymocyte globulin induction followed by maintenance tacrolimus and steroids for around three years. After intestinal transplantation, graft-versus-host and host-versus-graft alloreactive T cell clones were followed in the graft, circulation and bone marrow using bulk TCR-beta CDR3 sequencing.

About this clone itself: It lacks a known antigen. No much larger clonotype is one base removed from it; base qualities were not supplied.

Results the study describes overall, beyond this receptor: The relatively low number and heterogeneity of intestinal transplant patients limited the conclusions. Patients with donor T cell macrochimerism had high GvH to HvG T cell clonal ratios in their allografts. GvH clones were detected in recipient bone marrow, and some appeared earlier in ileal mucosa or blood, consistent with an intestinal mucosal origin. Early after transplant, peak levels of circulating GvH clones were found to be associated with declines in HvG clones.

Receptors were amplified or captured by the immunoSEQ multiplex PCR assay. For most patients, high-throughput TCR-beta CDR3 sequencing of genomic DNA was performed by Adaptive Biotechnologies. The original pipeline was this. TCR sequencing data were retrieved from Adaptive's ImmunoSEQ software for roughly 17 patients, whereas three other patients were processed with MiXCR and VDJtools. CDR3 nucleotide sequences shared between donor and recipient were removed because their origin could not be assigned. To count as alloreactive, a clone needed at least 2-fold expansion over unstimulated cells and a minimum CFSE-low frequency of 0.002% (template counts) or 0.001% (read counts). Clones were considered mappable if detected in sequenced pre-transplant spleen, lymph node, or MLR CFSE-low populations of the donor or recipient. The cumulative frequency of alloreactive clones was calculated as a percentage of all sequences, weighted by copy number. Drawn from immuneACCESS, this table holds only the in-frame rearrangements with V and J called that TCRdb kept. Clones are partly lost; checked studies trace under half to an unresolved V gene and leave the rest unexplained. V, J and clone size derive from that table, while D and trimming were established from the DNA sequence. For this sample the table gives about 35,000 clones, of which around 94% were detected only once. Jointly, the top ten make up about 0.8% of the sample.

Blood samples were collected up to 4 times in the first month after transplant and then at least monthly when available. Looking up the germline V gene yields CDR1 MNHNS and CDR2 SASEGT. V ends up 7 bases short and J 1 base short, with an unmatched junction base count of 3. Including the terminal cysteine and phenylalanine, the CDR3 comprises 14 residues. Solely the CDR3 DNA is kept, with 42 bases framed from the first base. This TCR was sampled from a human patient who received an intestinal transplant, so some T cells may come from the graft donor. The source was PBMCs, collected 16 days after intestinal transplant. Recombination linked TRBV6-1 to TRBJ2-2; the junction holds 7 bases that match TRBD1. The nucleotides read TGTGCCAGCAACACAGGGGAGAACACCGGGGAGCTGTTTTTT. Its protein product is CASNTGENTGELFF.